Listed here are 22 T cell receptor beta chains from one sample, sequenced in a study of technical replicates of blood from several donors. Libraries were prepared by immunoSEQ multiplex PCR; TCRdb keeps only in-frame clonotypes and omits some of them. The top ten clones hold approximately 13% of a sample with roughly 15,000 clones, roughly four fifths of them seen once. The sequenced sample consisted of PBMCs. These receptors were taken from a human donor in good health.

V and J are TRBV7-2 and TRBJ2-5; no reliable D call. The CDR3 is made up of 13 amino acids. The germline V gene encodes CDR1 SGHTA and CDR2 FQGNSA. V was shortened by 5 bases and J by 5 bases, with 12 bases between the two germline ends. The CDR3 nucleotides read TGTGCCAGCAGCCAGCCGATGAGGGAGACCCAGTACTTC. Amino acid sequence: CASSQPMRETQYF.

The chain recombines TRBV7-8 with TRBJ2-3; 10 nucleotides match TRBD2. Trimming at V came to 4 bases and at J to 2 bases, leaving 6 bases not matched to a gene. The CDR3 covers 16 residues. CDR1 is SGHVS and CDR2 is FQNEAQ in the germline V gene. CDR3 sequence (DNA): TGTGCCAGCAGCTCCCGGACTAGCGGTTACACAGATACGCAGTATTTT. It codes for CASSSRTSGYTDTQYF.

This clone was counted between two and nine times. This rearrangement joins TRBV5-4 to TRBJ2-7; 9 bases are shared with TRBD1. Germline V lookup: CDR1 SGHNT, CDR2 YYREEE (reference sequence). Trimming at V came to 4 bases and at J to 4 bases, leaving 6 bases not matched to a gene. The CDR3 is 14 amino acids. The CDR3 region has the DNA TGTGCCAGCAGCCCAGGGACAGGGCCGTACGAGCAGTACTTC. This sequence encodes CASSPGTGPYEQYF.

The gene calls are TRBV6-6 and TRBJ1-5, with D uncertain. Between the trimmed V and J ends, which lost 5 bases and 5 bases, there was a span of 19 bases. Germline V gene sequence: CDR1 MNHNY, CDR2 SVGAGI (reference sequence). The CDR3 covers 16 residues. This chain's CDR3 is CASSAPGPQRDQPQHF. CDR3 coding DNA: TGTGCCAGCAGTGCGCCGGGTCCCCAGAGGGATCAGCCCCAGCATTTT.

The chain joins TRBV7-9 to TRBJ2-1; 11 bases line up with TRBD2. The CDR3 has 14 residues. With V trimmed by 4 bases and J by 7 bases, 3 bases remained unmatched. Germline CDR1 is SEHNR and CDR2 is FQNEAQ (reference sequence). The CDR3 is CASSSGLAANEQFF. For the CDR3, the DNA is TGTGCCAGCAGCTCGGGACTAGCGGCTAATGAGCAGTTCTTC.

The chain couples TRBV27 to TRBJ1-1; D is ambiguous. Per the germline V gene, CDR1 is MNHEY and CDR2 is SMNVEV (reference sequence). The CDR3 has 12 residues. Trimming took off 6 bases at V and 4 bases at J, with 9 bases between the two ends. The CDR3 coding sequence is TGTGCCAGCAGGGGCTCCGGCACTGAAGCTTTCTTT. Translating gives CASRGSGTEAFF.

The CDR3 spells CASSLLDDTGSYEQYF. CDR3 nucleotide sequence: TGCGCCAGCAGCTTGTTGGACGACACGGGGTCCTACGAGCAGTACTTC. The chain employs TRBV5-1 and TRBJ2-7; D possibly corresponds to TRBD2 (5 bases). The germline V gene has CDR1 SGHRS and CDR2 YFSETQ. V lost 1 base and J 1 base, leaving 15 bases between the germline ends. This CDR3 has 16 amino acids.

CDR3 nucleotide sequence: TGCGCCAGCAAGCTCGGGACAGAACAAGAGACCCAGTACTTC. It specifies CASKLGTEQETQYF. The rearrangement links TRBV5-1 to TRBJ2-5, with 7 bases identical to TRBD1. CDR1 is SGHRS and CDR2 is YFSETQ in the germline V gene. With 6 bases clipped from V and 2 bases from J, the junction kept 7 bases outside the gene matches. CDR3 length equals 14 residues.

The chain carries TRBV21-1 and TRBJ2-1; the table's D call, TRBD2, has no DNA check behind it. TRBV21-1 is a pseudogene. The CDR3 sequence is 18 residues long. The chain's CDR3 is CASSHPRGGASSYNEQFF. CDR3 bases: TGTGCCAGCAGCCACCCCAGGGGAGGGGCAAGCTCCTACAATGAGCAGTTCTTC.

The rearrangement joins TRBV27 to TRBJ1-1; 10 bases map to TRBD1. The V segment lost 2 bases and the J segment 4 bases; nucleotides outside the gene matches: 19. Germline V lookup: CDR1 MNHEY, CDR2 SMNVEV (reference sequence). CDR3 length: 20 residues. This CDR3 reads CASSLNGRDRGTGAFTEAFF. CDR3 in DNA: TGTGCCAGCAGTTTAAACGGCCGGGACAGGGGTACGGGGGCGTTCACTGAAGCTTTCTTT.

V and J are TRBV30 and TRBJ2-5; the match to TRBD2 covers 15 bases. The CDR3 contains 16 residues. With V trimmed by 1 base and J by 5 bases, 5 bases remained unmatched. The germline CDR1 and CDR2 sequences are GTSNPN and SVGIG (reference sequence). The CDR3 bases are TGTGCCTGGAGTGCCGGACTAGCGGGAGGGTCGGAGACCCAGTACTTC. It codes for CAWSAGLAGGSETQYF.

J is TRBJ2-1 and V is TRBV6-5, with TRBD1 matching over 9 bases. Trimming cost V 8 bases and J 8 bases; bases outside gene matches: 7. Per the germline V gene, CDR1 is MNHEY and CDR2 is SVGAGI. The CDR3 length is 13 residues. This CDR3 reads CASRDRVIDEQFF. CDR3 DNA: TGTGCCAGCCGGGACAGGGTCATCGATGAGCAGTTCTTC.

The DNA for the CDR3 is TGTGCCAGCAGCCCAACCTCGGGTGAGCAGTTCTTC. Protein sequence: CASSPTSGEQFF. The chain joins TRBV6-5 to TRBJ2-1; the D is unclear. The CDR3 is 12 amino acids. Deletions cut 6 bases from V and 9 bases from J, with 12 bases between. The germline CDR1 and CDR2 sequences are MNHEY and SVGAGI.

V is TRBV2 and J is TRBJ1-5; no reliable D call. This CDR3 has 17 residues. Germline values: CDR1 SNHLY, CDR2 FYNNEI. The V end lost 6 bases, the J end lost 0 bases, and 18 bases lay between the germline ends. The CDR3: CASRDTAQPNSNQPQHF. The CDR3 coding sequence is TGTGCCAGCAGAGACACGGCCCAACCTAATAGCAATCAGCCCCAGCATTTT.

About this clone: At one of its ends the junction is not consistent with the germline gene, which may arise from a read error. This chain links TRBV5-1 with TRBJ2-1, with 7 bases fitting TRBD1. CDR1 is SGHRS, CDR2 YFSETQ, per germline. The CDR3 extends over 17 amino acids. CDR3 residues: CAGSLDPGAGGYNEQFF. The DNA of the CDR3 is TGCGCCGGCAGCTTGGACCCCGGGGCAGGGGGCTACAATGAGCAGTTCTTC. Together with reference TRBV5-1 and TRBJ2-1, the CDR3 gives the full variable domain: KAGVTQTPRYLIKTRGQQVTLSCSPISGHRSVSWYQQTPGQGLQFLFEYFSETQRNKGNFPGRFSGRQFSNSRSEMNVSTLELGDSALYLCAGSLDPGAGGYNEQFFGPGTRLTVL.

The CDR3 nucleotides are TGTGCCAGCAGCGCTTCCCTAGCGGGAGAGACCCAGTACTTC. It is translated as CASSASLAGETQYF. The chain uses TRBV4-2 and TRBJ2-5; 8 nucleotides agree with TRBD2. Germline loops: CDR1 LGHNA, CDR2 YNFKEQ. Trimming removed 5 bases from V and 4 bases from J; junction bases left unmatched: 6. CDR3 length equals 14 residues.

The chain joins TRBV7-8 to TRBJ2-3; D ambiguous. Germline loops: CDR1 SGHVS, CDR2 FQNEAQ. The CDR3 is made up of 12 amino acids. V lost 5 bases and J 1 base, leaving 4 bases between the germline ends. The CDR3 DNA reads as TGTGCCAGCAGCCTACGCACAGATACGCAGTATTTT. It yields the protein CASSLRTDTQYF.

This chain uses TRBV4-1 with TRBJ2-1; D is unresolved. V was cut by 8 bases and J by 0 bases, with 11 bases left in between. CDR3 length equals 14 residues. Germline lookup yields CDR1 MGHRA and CDR2 YSYEKL. The CDR3 region has the DNA TGCGCCAGCGGAGACGAGACCTCCTACAATGAGCAGTTCTTC. This gives the protein CASGDETSYNEQFF.

The genes are TRBV13 and TRBJ2-3; TRBD2 matches at 13 bases. V lost 3 bases and J lost 4; bases outside the gene matches: 4. CDR1 is PRHDT, CDR2 FYEKMQ, per germline (reference sequence). This CDR3 is 16 amino acids long. CDR3 DNA sequence: TGTGCCAGCAGCTTCACTAGCGGGAGGGCCTCAGATACGCAGTATTTT. Translated, it gives CASSFTSGRASDTQYF.

In DNA form, the CDR3 reads TGTGCCATCGGAGAAACGCTTGAGACTGAAGCTTTCTTT. Translated: CAIGETLETEAFF. The chain has TRBV10-3 and TRBJ1-1; D gene unclear. V lost 8 bases and J lost 5, with 15 bases in between. Germline CDR1 ENHRY, CDR2 SYGVKD. The CDR3 has 13 residues.

The chain couples TRBV19 to TRBJ1-3; D not resolved. V dropped 3 bases and J dropped 0 bases, with 12 bases sitting between them. The CDR3 runs to 16 residues. Germline V gene lookup returns CDR1 LNHDA and CDR2 SQIVND (reference sequence). The CDR3 bases are TGTGCCAGTAGTATCAGACAATCGAGCTCTGGAAACACCATATATTTT. It translates to CASSIRQSSSGNTIYF.

The CDR3 nucleotides read TGTGCCAGCAGTCCCCGACAGGGGCTCTATCAGCCCCAGCATTTT. Protein: CASSPRQGLYQPQHF. The chain combines TRBV6-6 with TRBJ1-5; 8 positions match TRBD1. V lost 5 bases to trimming and J lost 5 bases; unmatched junction nucleotides: 8. The CDR3 extends over 15 amino acids. Germline V CDR1 and CDR2: MNHNY, SVGAGI (reference sequence).